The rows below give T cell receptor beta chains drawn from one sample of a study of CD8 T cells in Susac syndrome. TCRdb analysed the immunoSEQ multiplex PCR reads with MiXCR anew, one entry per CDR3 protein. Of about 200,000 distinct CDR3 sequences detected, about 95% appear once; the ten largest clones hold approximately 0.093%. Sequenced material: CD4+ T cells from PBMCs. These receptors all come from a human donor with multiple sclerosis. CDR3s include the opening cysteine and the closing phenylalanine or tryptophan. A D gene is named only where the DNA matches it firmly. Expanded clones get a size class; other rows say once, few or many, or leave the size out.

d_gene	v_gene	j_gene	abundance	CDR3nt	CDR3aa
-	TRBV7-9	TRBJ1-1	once	TGTGCCAGCAGCCCAAGGTGGGGGGAAACTGAAGCTTTCTTT	CASSPRWGETEAFF
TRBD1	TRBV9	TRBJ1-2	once	TGTGCCAGTCGCCGGGACAGGGCGTTCGGCTACACCTTC	CASRRDRAFGYTF
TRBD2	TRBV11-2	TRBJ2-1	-	TGTGCCAGCAGCGTCACTAGCGGGGGGACTGAGCAGTTCTTC	CASSVTSGGTEQFF
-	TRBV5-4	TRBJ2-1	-	TGTGCCAGCAGATCCGGGACACACTCCAATGGTGAGCAGTTCTTC	CASRSGTHSNGEQFF
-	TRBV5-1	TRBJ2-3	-	TGCGCCAGCAGCTTGGATGATACGCAGTATTTT	CASSLDDTQYF
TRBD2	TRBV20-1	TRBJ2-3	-	TGCAGTGCCTTCCTAGCGGGGGCAGATACGCAGTATTTT	CSAFLAGADTQYF
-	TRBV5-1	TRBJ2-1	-	TGCGCCAGCAGCTTTATTCCGGATAGCTTTAATCAGCAGTTCTTC	CASSFIPDSFNQQFF
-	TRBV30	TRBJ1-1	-	TGTGCCTGGAGTGTACGAGGGGGGCCACAGAACACTGAAGCTTTCTTT	CAWSVRGGPQNTEAFF
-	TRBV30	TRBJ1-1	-	TGTGCCTGGGATGCGAACACTGAAGCTTTCTTT	CAWDANTEAFF
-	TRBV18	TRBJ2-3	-	TGTGCCAGCTCAACGGACTATCTTAGCACAGATACGCAGTATTTT	CASSTDYLSTDTQYF
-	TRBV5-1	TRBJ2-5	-	TGCGCCAGCAGCTTGGGGGGCCTCCAAGAGACCCAGTACTTC	CASSLGGLQETQYF
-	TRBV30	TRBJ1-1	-	TGTGCCTGGAGTGTAAGCGGGTACACTGAAGCTTTCTTT	CAWSVSGYTEAFF
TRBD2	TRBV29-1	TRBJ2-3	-	TGCAGCGTTCGTCCGGGGAGGGGCAAAGATACGCAGTATTTT	CSVRPGRGKDTQYF
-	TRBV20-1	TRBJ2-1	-	TGCAGTGCCCCCCAGGGCCCCTACAATGAGCAGTTCTTC	CSAPQGPYNEQFF
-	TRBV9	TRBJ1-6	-	TGTGCCAGCAGCGTAGAGGTAGGGGGATTCTCACCCCTCCACTTT	CASSVEVGGFSPLHF
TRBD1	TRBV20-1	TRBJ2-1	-	TGCAGTGGAGGCGGCGGAACAGGGGCTTACAATGAGCAGTTCTTC	CSGGGGTGAYNEQFF
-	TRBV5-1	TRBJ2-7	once	TGCGCCAGCAGCTTGGAGGGGACACCAAAGGGGGGTTACGAGCAGTACTTC	CASSLEGTPKGGYEQYF
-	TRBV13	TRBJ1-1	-	TGTGCCAGCAGCGTCCGGGACACTGAAGCTTTCTTT	CASSVRDTEAFF
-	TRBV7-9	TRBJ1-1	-	TGTGCCAGCAGCTTATTTAACCGCGGGAACACTGAAGCTTTCTTT	CASSLFNRGNTEAFF